Below are 12 T cell receptor beta chains sequenced from a single sample in a study of cytotoxic CD8 clonotypes in ibrutinib-treated CLL. Some clones are missing from TCRdb's copy, which holds only in-frame ones; the method was immunoSEQ multiplex PCR. The sample holds 250,000 to 350,000 clones; about 72% are singletons and the top ten take approximately 5.1%. This sample comprised PBMCs, obtained at disease progression, from a patient treated with ibrutinib. Every receptor here comes from a human donor with chronic lymphocytic leukemia.

V usage is TRBV2 and J usage is TRBJ2-3, with D perhaps TRBD2 (6 bases). The CDR3 has 16 residues. CDR1 and CDR2 (germline): SNHLY, FYNNEI. The V gene lost 6 bases and the J gene lost 1 base, with 17 bases spanning the gap. The CDR3 reads CASRHDPGGGTDTQYF. The CDR3 DNA reads as TGTGCCAGCAGACACGACCCCGGGGGAGGCACAGATACGCAGTATTTT.

This clone was seen more than once but under ten times. The chain recombines TRBV7-8 with TRBJ2-7; 14 nucleotides agree with TRBD2. The CDR3 totals 17 residues. Germline V gives CDR1 SGHVS, CDR2 FQNEAQ. V dropped 2 bases and J dropped 4; count of bases not matched to a gene: 7. The CDR3 region is CASSLFGGTSGRYEQYF. The DNA for the CDR3 is TGTGCCAGCAGCTTATTCGGGGGGACTAGCGGGAGATACGAGCAGTACTTC.

This clone was seen only a few times. The rearrangement uses TRBV15 and TRBJ1-2, with a possible D match to TRBD1 (5 bases). Trimming took off 0 bases at V and 6 bases at J, with 14 bases between the two ends. This CDR3 is built from 15 residues. Germline lookup yields CDR1 LNHNV and CDR2 YYDKDF (reference sequence). The CDR3 loop reads CATSRDRWGSDGYTF. CDR3 nucleotide sequence: TGTGCCACCAGCAGAGATCGCTGGGGCAGTGATGGCTACACCTTC.

The chain joins TRBV18 to TRBJ2-1; perhaps TRBD1 as D (5 bases). The length of the CDR3 is 12 residues. Trimming took off 3 bases at V and 9 bases at J, with 9 bases between the two ends. The germline gives CDR1 KGHSH, CDR2 LQKENI. CDR3 residues: CASSPRQGEQFF. CDR3 coding DNA: TGTGCCAGCTCACCGAGGCAGGGTGAGCAGTTCTTC.

V is TRBV19 and J is TRBJ2-7, with D perhaps TRBD2 (5 bases). Trimming pared 2 bases from V and 7 bases from J, leaving 12 bases between. This CDR3 is 13 amino acids long. Germline V CDR1 and CDR2: LNHDA, SQIVND (reference sequence). CDR3 sequence: CASSISWETEQYF. For the CDR3, the DNA is TGTGCCAGTAGTATATCCTGGGAGACAGAGCAGTACTTC.

This clone came up a few times. The chain uses TRBV6-1 and TRBJ1-5, with 10 bases lining up with TRBD1. The junction had 5 bases not matched to a gene; V was cut back by 4 bases and J by 5 bases. The length of the CDR3 is 15 residues. Looked up from germline, CDR1 is MNHNS and CDR2 is SASEGT. The chain's CDR3 is CASSVGTGADQPQHF. The CDR3 region has the DNA TGTGCCAGCAGTGTGGGGACAGGGGCGGATCAGCCCCAGCATTTT.

The V call is TRBV9, the J call TRBJ1-3, with D possibly matching TRBD1 (5 bases). Germline assignment: CDR1 SGDLS and CDR2 YYNGEE. The CDR3 runs 17 residues. Trimming left V 0 bases short and J 0 bases short, with 13 bases between. The CDR3 protein is CASSVATGRSSGNTIYF. CDR3 DNA sequence: TGTGCCAGCAGCGTAGCTACGGGACGGAGCTCTGGAAACACCATATATTTT.

The V gene is TRBV28, the J gene TRBJ2-7; D perhaps matches TRBD2 (6 bases). CDR1 MDHEN and CDR2 SYDVKM come from the germline V gene. Trimming shortened V by 6 bases and J by 5 bases, and 23 bases separated the two germline ends. The CDR3 spans 16 residues. The CDR3, as DNA: TGTGCCAGCAGCTCTAGCCGGCTGTATGGAGGGAACGAGCAGTACTTC. It translates to CASSSSRLYGGNEQYF.

The chain carries TRBV11-2 and TRBJ2-3; 15 positions agree with TRBD2. Germline V gene sequence: CDR1 SGHAT, CDR2 FQNNGV. The J segment lost 1 base and the V segment lost 1 base, leaving 3 bases of the junction unmatched. The CDR3 covers 18 residues. The CDR3, as DNA: TGTGCCAGCAGCTTAGGGACTAGCGGGAGGGCCGGCACAGATACGCAGTATTTT. As protein: CASSLGTSGRAGTDTQYF.

This chain uses TRBV23-1 with TRBJ2-7; the D is unclear. TRBV23-1 is treated as an ORF (open reading frame) with a function not yet certain. The CDR3 sequence is 13 residues long. Trimming shortened V by 4 bases and J by 2 bases, and 9 bases separated the two germline ends. The CDR3 DNA sequence: TGCGCCAGCAGTCCCCCCCCCACCTACGAGCAGTACTTC. Translated: CASSPPPTYEQYF.

The rearrangement joins TRBV29-1 to TRBJ2-7, with D possibly called TRBD1 or TRBD2 (5 bases each). The ends were cut back, 6 bases at V and 5 bases at J, with 14 bases in the middle. The CDR3 covers 12 residues. Germline CDR1 SQVTM, CDR2 ANQGSEA. Written as DNA, the CDR3 is TGCAGCGTCCTTCCACGGGGCCACGAGCAGTACTTC. This encodes CSVLPRGHEQYF.

The J gene is TRBJ2-2, the V gene TRBV9; maybe TRBD2 (7 bases). Between the trimmed V and J ends, which lost 2 bases and 5 bases, there was a span of 16 bases. The length of the CDR3 is 16 residues. Germline CDR1 and CDR2: SGDLS and YYNGEE. The CDR3 nucleotides are TGTGCCAGCAGCGTCCGCGGGGGCCCAGGGACCGGGGAGCTGTTTTTT. Its protein is CASSVRGGPGTGELFF.